These 11 T cell receptor beta chains originate from one sample sequenced in a study of cytomegalovirus exposure and HLA in healthy donors. Primers for the PCR totalled 60 Vbeta and 13 Jbeta. Assay used: immunoSEQ multiplex PCR; TCRdb lists only in-frame clones, some missing. The sample records around 100,000 clones, around 80% being singletons. The sequenced material came from PBMCs. These receptors were taken from a male donor in good health and CMV-seropositive.

The chain employs TRBV7-6 and TRBJ2-1; D possibly corresponds to TRBD1 (5 bases). Germline CDR1 reads SGHVS; CDR2 reads FNYEAQ. Trimming shortened V by 6 bases and J by 0 bases, and 9 bases separated the two germline ends. This CDR3 has 14 residues. For the CDR3, the DNA is TGTGCCAGCAGTAGGGGTAACTCCTACAATGAGCAGTTCTTC. Amino acid sequence: CASSRGNSYNEQFF.

A few counts support this clone. V gene TRBV5-6 combines with J gene TRBJ2-7; 8 nucleotides align to TRBD1. This CDR3 has 14 residues. Germline V lookup: CDR1 SGHDT, CDR2 YYEEEE. The V segment lost 6 bases and the J segment 4 bases; nucleotides outside the gene matches: 9. CDR3 loop: CASNRTGRGYEQYF. DNA for the CDR3: TGTGCCAGCAACCGGACAGGGCGGGGATACGAGCAGTACTTC.

This chain connects TRBV7-2 to TRBJ2-2; 9 bases line up with TRBD1. Germline loops: CDR1 SGHTA, CDR2 FQGNSA. This CDR3 is built from 14 residues. The V and J ends lost 8 bases and 5 bases, in that order; junction bases with no gene match: 6. The CDR3 DNA sequence: TGTGCCAGCCGGGACAGGGCGGTTACCGGGGAGCTGTTTTTT. Translated: CASRDRAVTGELFF.

V gene TRBV5-6 combines with J gene TRBJ1-1; D perhaps matches TRBD1 (5 bases). V was cut by 0 bases and J by 11 bases, with 14 bases left in between. Germline-derived CDR1 and CDR2 are SGHDT and YYEEEE. This CDR3 contains 13 residues. The CDR3 DNA follows: TGTGCCAGCAGCTTGGGGAGCAGGGATAGGGCTTTCTTT. This gives the protein CASSLGSRDRAFF.

The chain has TRBV7-8 and TRBJ1-1; D might be TRBD1 (6 bases). This CDR3 has 13 amino acids. Trimming removed 5 bases at V and 7 bases at J, with 14 bases between. CDR1 SGHVS and CDR2 FQNEAQ come from the germline V gene. CDR3 DNA sequence: TGTGCCAGCAGCCCCGGGACAAATCGTGAAGCTTTCTTT. It codes for CASSPGTNREAFF.

This clone was seen only a few times. This chain uses TRBV9 with TRBJ1-2; D gene uncertain. V was cut by 0 bases and J by 6 bases, with 15 bases left in between. The CDR3 is 15 residues long. Germline lookup yields CDR1 SGDLS and CDR2 YYNGEE. The CDR3 bases are TGTGCCAGCAGCGTAGACGGGTTTGAGGCCCATGGCTACACCTTC. The encoded protein is CASSVDGFEAHGYTF.

This clone rates as medium-sized. The chain has TRBV2 and TRBJ1-1; a weak D match, TRBD1 (6 bases). CDR1 is SNHLY and CDR2 is FYNNEI in the germline V gene. The CDR3 runs 13 residues. Trimming pared 8 bases from V and 1 base from J, leaving 11 bases between. CDR3 DNA sequence: TGTGCCAGCGGGGGGGGGCCGAACACTGAAGCTTTCTTT. It is translated as CASGGGPNTEAFF.

This clone was found a few times. V usage is TRBV25-1 and J usage is TRBJ2-7; D is perhaps TRBD2 (6 bases). CDR1 and CDR2 from the germline V gene are MGHDK and SYGVNS. This CDR3 is built from 17 residues. Deletions cut 4 bases from V and 0 bases from J, with 19 bases between. The CDR3 DNA sequence: TGTGCCAGCAGTGTGTTGGTAATGGGGGGTATCTCCTACGAGCAGTACTTC. It translates to CASSVLVMGGISYEQYF.

V gene TRBV19 combines with J gene TRBJ1-1, with D unresolved. Trimming removed 2 bases at V and 4 bases at J, with 5 bases between. Germline CDR1 and CDR2: LNHDA and SQIVND (reference sequence). CDR3 length: 12 residues. CDR3 nucleotide sequence: TGTGCCAGTAGTATATATAGCACTGAAGCTTTCTTT. It codes for CASSIYSTEAFF.

This clone was seen more than once but under ten times. The V gene is TRBV6-5, the J gene TRBJ2-5, with D perhaps matching TRBD2 (5 bases). Germline assignment: CDR1 MNHEY and CDR2 SVGAGI. This CDR3 is 14 amino acids long. Deletions cut 6 bases from V and 2 bases from J, with 13 bases between. The CDR3, as DNA: TGTGCCAGCAGCTCCGGACGGGGTCAAGAGACCCAGTACTTC. This translates into CASSSGRGQETQYF.

J is TRBJ2-1 and V is TRBV30, with D possibly TRBD1 on 6 matching bases. The CDR3 contains 12 residues. V lost 3 bases and J lost 9, with 12 bases in between. Per germline, CDR1 GTSNPN and CDR2 SVGIG (reference sequence). CDR3 region: CAWRTGGLEQFF. The CDR3 region has the DNA TGTGCCTGGAGGACAGGCGGACTTGAGCAGTTCTTC.